The source of this TCR beta chain is a study of T-cell memory formation after mild COVID-19. Across the whole study: There were largely donor-specific TCR clusters. Findings of the study overall: Prior to infection, memory already included some responding clones, suggesting cross-reactive memory joined.

TCRdb reprocessed the 5' RACE reads via MiXCR and lists one record per CDR3 protein. The profile shows 80,000 to 130,000 distinct CDR3 sequences, 11% of them singletons. The V end lost 3 bases, the J end lost 5 bases, and 10 bases lay between the germline ends. Per the germline V gene, CDR1 is SGDLS and CDR2 is YYNGEE. The CDR3 contains 13 residues. This clonotype has only a few counts. Its target is unknown. This receptor was taken from a young man who had mild COVID-19 (a few samples of this study predate the infection). Cell type and time point are not known. Sequenced: PBMCs or a T cell subset sorted from them (not recorded which). The chain employs TRBV9 and TRBJ2-3; D might be TRBD2 (6 bases). This chain's CDR3 is CASSGPREDTQYF. In DNA, the CDR3 is TGTGCCAGCAGCGGACCGCGGGAAGATACGCAGTATTTT.